Listed here are 2 T cell receptor beta chains from one sample, sequenced in a study of CXCR3-negative and CXCR3-positive naive CD8 T cells (dated by TCRdb to between 2018 and 2021). TCRdb lists the instrument as NextSeq 550. The Human TCR Profiling Kit (MiLaboratory) was used to prepare UMI-labeled 5' RACE TRB cDNA libraries. TCRdb reprocessed the reads; each CDR3 protein sequence makes one entry, and DNA is unavailable. The sample table records over 80,000 distinct CDR3 sequences. The biggest ten clones account for around 1.4% of the sample. The source material was naive CXCR3- CD8+ T cells from blood. The cell subset or site label of this sample denotes: CD45RO-CCR7+CD27+CD95- naive CD8+ T cells lacking CXCR3 (TNR3-). Receptor source: a human donor in good health. Some clones in this sample may be carry-over from other donors' samples.

This chain connects TRBV12-3 or TRBV12-4 to TRBJ1-1; TCRdb reports TRBD1, a call that lacks DNA to check it against. CDR3 length: 12 residues. CDR3 sequence reads: CATLGVRLEAFF.

This chain connects TRBV20-1 to TRBJ2-1; TCRdb's assignment of TRBD2 cannot be checked, as there is no DNA. Germline V gene lookup returns CDR1 DFQATT and CDR2 SNEGSKA (reference sequence). This CDR3 contains 14 residues. CDR3 in amino acids: CSASPGTSDYEQFF.